This T cell receptor (beta chain) derives from a study of cytotoxic CD8 clonotypes in ibrutinib-treated CLL. The table came from immunoSEQ multiplex PCR; TCRdb's copy has only in-frame clones and leaves some out. Here the sample spans some 70,000 clones, about two thirds being singletons. Genomic DNA in an amount of around 2.2 micrograms was extracted from cryopreserved PBMCs and used for the preparation of TCR beta libraries. The CDR3 contains 13 residues. Germline V gene sequence: CDR1 GTSNPN, CDR2 SVGIG (reference sequence). V was pared by 7 bases and J by 4 bases, with 16 bases between. Sequencing used PBMCs, obtained after 12 months of ibrutinib treatment. The sequence was collected from a human donor with chronic lymphocytic leukemia. The V and J genes are TRBV30 and TRBJ2-5, with D perhaps TRBD2 (7 bases). CDR3 amino acids: CAFRKAGAETQYF. DNA for the CDR3: TGTGCCTTCCGCAAGGCGGGGGCAGAGACCCAGTACTTC.